This is a list of T cell receptor beta chains from one sample in a study of cytomegalovirus exposure and HLA in healthy donors. Profiling relied on immunoSEQ multiplex PCR, and the TCRdb table lists in-frame clones only, not all of them. The sample includes 45,000 to 65,000 clones, 70% to 85% seen only once; the top ten take around 1.4%. The sequenced sample was PBMCs. The receptor source for this set is a man aged 30 to 45 in good health and CMV-seronegative. CDR3s include the opening cysteine and the closing phenylalanine or tryptophan. The D gene is left open where the match is weak. For some rows the clone size is stated as once, few or many, or as a class when expanded; others skip it.

J gene: TRBJ2-2
D gene: TRBD1
V gene: TRBV6-4
clone size: -
CDR3 DNA: TGTGCCAGCAGTGACACAGGGACAGCGAACACCGGGGAGCTGTTTTTT
CDR3 protein: CASSDTGTANTGELFF

J gene: TRBJ1-5
D gene: TRBD1
V gene: TRBV6-6
clone size: -
CDR3 DNA: TGTGCCAGCAGGCTATACGGGACAGGCTTTAATCAGCCCCAGCATTTT
CDR3 protein: CASRLYGTGFNQPQHF

J gene: TRBJ2-2
D gene: -
V gene: TRBV6-5
clone size: -
CDR3 DNA: TGTGCCAGCAGTGCCCAGGGTCCCGGGGAGCTGTTTTTT
CDR3 protein: CASSAQGPGELFF

J gene: TRBJ2-1
D gene: -
V gene: TRBV11-1
clone size: few
CDR3 DNA: TGTGCCAGCAGCTTAGCTCCTTCCATGTTAGGGGCGGACAATGAGCAGTTCTTC
CDR3 protein: CASSLAPSMLGADNEQFF

J gene: TRBJ1-2
D gene: -
V gene: TRBV9
clone size: once
CDR3 DNA: TGTGCCAGCAGCGCAGACTGGTTTGGCTACACCTTC
CDR3 protein: CASSADWFGYTF

J gene: TRBJ1-5
D gene: -
V gene: TRBV30
clone size: -
CDR3 DNA: TGTGCCTGTTCCGACAGTTTCAATCAGCCCCAGCATTTT
CDR3 protein: CACSDSFNQPQHF

J gene: TRBJ2-3
D gene: -
V gene: TRBV4-3
clone size: -
CDR3 DNA: TGCGCCAGCAGCCAAGGAAACAGGGTAACAGATACGCAGTATTTT
CDR3 protein: CASSQGNRVTDTQYF

J gene: TRBJ1-1
D gene: -
V gene: TRBV7-2
clone size: -
CDR3 DNA: TGTGCCAGCAGCTTAGGGTTTAGAGCTGAAGCTTTCTTT
CDR3 protein: CASSLGFRAEAFF

J gene: TRBJ1-1
D gene: TRBD1
V gene: TRBV18
clone size: -
CDR3 DNA: TGTGCCAGCTCACCAAGCGAGACAGGGGGCATTCCTGAAGCTTTCTTT
CDR3 protein: CASSPSETGGIPEAFF

J gene: TRBJ1-4
D gene: TRBD1
V gene: TRBV25-1
clone size: -
CDR3 DNA: TGTGCCAGCAGTTGGGGGACCTCCGGGACAGGGACTAATGAAAAACTGTTTTTT
CDR3 protein: CASSWGTSGTGTNEKLFF

J gene: TRBJ2-2
D gene: TRBD1
V gene: TRBV15
clone size: -
CDR3 DNA: TGTGCCACCAGCGGGTTAGGGTGGCAGGGGGTCCCCGGGGAGCTGTTTTTT
CDR3 protein: CATSGLGWQGVPGELFF

J gene: TRBJ2-7
D gene: TRBD2
V gene: TRBV5-6
clone size: -
CDR3 DNA: TGTGCCAGCAGTCTAGCGGGAGCTCCCTACGAGCAGTACTTC
CDR3 protein: CASSLAGAPYEQYF

J gene: TRBJ2-2
D gene: TRBD2
V gene: TRBV6-6
clone size: few
CDR3 DNA: TGTGCCAGCAGTTACAGACTAGCGGCGAACACCGGGGAGCTGTTTTTT
CDR3 protein: CASSYRLAANTGELFF

J gene: TRBJ1-2
D gene: TRBD1
V gene: TRBV7-2
clone size: -
CDR3 DNA: TGTGCCAGCAGGAGACAGGGTTTCGATACCTATGGCTACACCTTC
CDR3 protein: CASRRQGFDTYGYTF

J gene: TRBJ2-1
D gene: TRBD1
V gene: TRBV19
clone size: -
CDR3 DNA: TGTGCCAGTAGTCACCGATTGGGGCAGGGGGCGGTTGAGCAGTTCTTC
CDR3 protein: CASSHRLGQGAVEQFF

J gene: TRBJ1-5
D gene: -
V gene: TRBV4-1
clone size: few
CDR3 DNA: TGCGCCAGCAGCCAAGGGGGATCCACGGGGAACCAGCCCCAGCATTTT
CDR3 protein: CASSQGGSTGNQPQHF

J gene: TRBJ1-1
D gene: -
V gene: TRBV7-2
clone size: -
CDR3 DNA: TGTGCCAGCAGCTTAGCGCACAGGAGGAACACTGAAGCTTTCTTT
CDR3 protein: CASSLAHRRNTEAFF

J gene: TRBJ1-6
D gene: -
V gene: TRBV6-6
clone size: -
CDR3 DNA: TGTGCCAGCAGTGAGGGTTATAATTCACCCCTCCACTTT
CDR3 protein: CASSEGYNSPLHF